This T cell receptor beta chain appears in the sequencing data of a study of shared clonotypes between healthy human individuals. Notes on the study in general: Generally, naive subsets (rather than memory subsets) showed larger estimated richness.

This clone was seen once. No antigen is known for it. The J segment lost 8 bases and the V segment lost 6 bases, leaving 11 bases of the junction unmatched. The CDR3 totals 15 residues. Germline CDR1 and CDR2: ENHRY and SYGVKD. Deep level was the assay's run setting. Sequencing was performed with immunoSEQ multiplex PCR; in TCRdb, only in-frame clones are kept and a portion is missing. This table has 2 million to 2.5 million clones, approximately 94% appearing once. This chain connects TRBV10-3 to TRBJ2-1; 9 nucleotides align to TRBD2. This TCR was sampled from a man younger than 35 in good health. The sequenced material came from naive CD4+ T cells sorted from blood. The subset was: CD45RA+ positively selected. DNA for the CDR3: TGTGCCATCAGGGCCTCTGGCGGGGGGGTGGATGAGCAGTTCTTC. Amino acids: CAIRASGGGVDEQFF.